A selection of T cell receptor beta chains follows, all from one sample in a study of blood T cell repertoires in COVID-19. Assay: immunoSEQ multiplex PCR; the TCRdb copy retains only in-frame clones and omits some. The table shows over 250,000 clones, with roughly four fifths occurring only once. Sample: PBMCs or T cells enriched from blood (not recorded which). The receptors derive from a man aged 25 to 40 with acute COVID-19. CDR3s include the opening cysteine and the closing phenylalanine or tryptophan. A D gene is named only where the DNA matches it firmly. Clone size, where shown, is once, few, many, or a class for clones that have expanded.

clone size: few
V gene: TRBV5-1
J gene: TRBJ1-1
D gene: -
CDR3 DNA: TGCGCCAGCAGCTTGGATCCTGTACGCCTCACAGGAAACACTGAAGCTTTCTTT
CDR3 protein: CASSLDPVRLTGNTEAFF

clone size: -
V gene: TRBV25-1
J gene: TRBJ1-2
D gene: TRBD1
CDR3 DNA: TGTGCCAGCAGTGCAATAGACAGGGACGATGGCTACACCTTC
CDR3 protein: CASSAIDRDDGYTF

clone size: -
V gene: TRBV5-6
J gene: TRBJ1-1
D gene: -
CDR3 DNA: TGTGCCAGCAGCTTACAGGAGCGAAGCACTGAAGCTTTCTTT
CDR3 protein: CASSLQERSTEAFF

clone size: once
V gene: TRBV5-5
J gene: TRBJ1-1
D gene: -
CDR3 DNA: TGTGCCAGCAGCCCAAGGCAGGGTCAGAACACTGAAGCTTTCTTT
CDR3 protein: CASSPRQGQNTEAFF

clone size: -
V gene: TRBV5-5
J gene: TRBJ1-4
D gene: -
CDR3 DNA: TGTGCCAGCAGCTTTGGTCGAACAGGCGCTTCTAATGAAAAACTGTTTTTT
CDR3 protein: CASSFGRTGASNEKLFF

clone size: -
V gene: TRBV11-2
J gene: TRBJ1-2
D gene: -
CDR3 DNA: TGTGCCAGCAGCCAACAGGGTCCATATGGCTACACCTTC
CDR3 protein: CASSQQGPYGYTF

clone size: -
V gene: TRBV5-1
J gene: TRBJ1-5
D gene: -
CDR3 DNA: TGTGCCAGCAGCTTCGGGTCTGAGGGCCAGCCCCAGCATTTT
CDR3 protein: CASSFGSEGQPQHF

clone size: -
V gene: TRBV3-1/TRBV3-2
J gene: TRBJ1-6
D gene: TRBD1
CDR3 DNA: TGTGCCAGCAGCCAAGTCGTACAGGGGGGCGTGCGTAATTCACCCCTCCACTTT
CDR3 protein: CASSQVVQGGVRNSPLHF

clone size: once
V gene: TRBV5-1
J gene: TRBJ1-4
D gene: TRBD1
CDR3 DNA: TGCGCCAGCAGCCCCACAGGGGCAACTAATGAAAAACTGTTTTTT
CDR3 protein: CASSPTGATNEKLFF

clone size: -
V gene: TRBV24-1
J gene: TRBJ2-1
D gene: -
CDR3 DNA: TGTGCCACCGCAAGGGGGAATGAGCAGTTCTTC
CDR3 protein: CATARGNEQFF

clone size: -
V gene: TRBV7-9
J gene: TRBJ2-6
D gene: TRBD1
CDR3 DNA: TGTGCCAGCAGCGCGGGGACAGGCAAAAAGAAGTCTGGGGCCAACGTCCTGACTTTC
CDR3 protein: CASSAGTGKKKSGANVLTF

clone size: -
V gene: TRBV10-1
J gene: TRBJ2-1
D gene: -
CDR3 DNA: TGCGCCAGCAAAGGGGGTTGCAGGGTCTCCTACAATGAGCAGTTCTTC
CDR3 protein: CASKGGCRVSYNEQFF

clone size: -
V gene: TRBV7-9
J gene: TRBJ1-3
D gene: TRBD1
CDR3 DNA: TGTGCCAGCAGCTCGACAGGGGGCACGGACACCATATATTTT
CDR3 protein: CASSSTGGTDTIYF

clone size: -
V gene: TRBV11-2
J gene: TRBJ2-3
D gene: TRBD2
CDR3 DNA: TGTGCCAGCAGGGATCTAGCGGGAGGGCCGGATACGCAGTATTTT
CDR3 protein: CASRDLAGGPDTQYF

clone size: -
V gene: TRBV19
J gene: TRBJ2-3
D gene: -
CDR3 DNA: TGTGCCAGTAGAGAAAGACCGGACAATACGCAGTATTTT
CDR3 protein: CASRERPDNTQYF

clone size: -
V gene: TRBV11-1
J gene: TRBJ2-2
D gene: -
CDR3 DNA: TGTGCCAGCAGCTTTCGGCGGCAGGGTGGCGGGGAGCTGTTTTTT
CDR3 protein: CASSFRRQGGGELFF

clone size: few
V gene: TRBV5-8
J gene: TRBJ1-3
D gene: TRBD1
CDR3 DNA: TGTGCCAGCAGCCTGAAGTACCGGGACAGGGTAAACTCTGGAAACACCATATATTTT
CDR3 protein: CASSLKYRDRVNSGNTIYF

clone size: once
V gene: TRBV6-1
J gene: TRBJ1-6
D gene: -
CDR3 DNA: TGTGCCAGCAGTGAAGGGACTGGGGATAATTCACCCCTCCACTTT
CDR3 protein: CASSEGTGDNSPLHF

clone size: -
V gene: TRBV6-5
J gene: TRBJ1-5
D gene: -
CDR3 DNA: TGTGCCAGCAGTCCGGGGAATCAGCCCCAGCATTTT
CDR3 protein: CASSPGNQPQHF

clone size: -
V gene: TRBV14
J gene: TRBJ1-1
D gene: TRBD1
CDR3 DNA: TGTGCCAGCAGCCAATGGACAGGGGGCAACACTGAAGCTTTCTTT
CDR3 protein: CASSQWTGGNTEAFF

clone size: -
V gene: TRBV6-2/TRBV6-3
J gene: TRBJ2-1
D gene: -
CDR3 DNA: TGTGCCAGCAGTTACATCCGAGGGCCCAATGAGCAGTTCTTC
CDR3 protein: CASSYIRGPNEQFF

clone size: once
V gene: TRBV6-5
J gene: TRBJ1-3
D gene: TRBD1
CDR3 DNA: TGTGCCACTGGCGAGGGGGCTGGTGGAAACACCATATATTTT
CDR3 protein: CATGEGAGGNTIYF

clone size: -
V gene: TRBV11-2
J gene: TRBJ1-1
D gene: TRBD1
CDR3 DNA: TGTGCCAGCAGCCCGATGACAGGGAGAGACACTGAAGCTTTCTTT
CDR3 protein: CASSPMTGRDTEAFF

clone size: -
V gene: TRBV28
J gene: TRBJ1-6
D gene: -
CDR3 DNA: TGTGCCAGCAGCCGTGGGGCAGGGTATAATTCACCCCTCCACTTT
CDR3 protein: CASSRGAGYNSPLHF

clone size: -
V gene: TRBV28
J gene: TRBJ2-5
D gene: -
CDR3 DNA: TGTGCCAGCAGTGACGGACTGGGGACCCAGTACTTC
CDR3 protein: CASSDGLGTQYF

clone size: -
V gene: TRBV11-2
J gene: TRBJ2-3
D gene: TRBD1
CDR3 DNA: TGTGCCAGCAGATTGGACAGGGCGCACACAGATACGCAGTATTTT
CDR3 protein: CASRLDRAHTDTQYF

clone size: -
V gene: TRBV6-2/TRBV6-3
J gene: TRBJ2-4
D gene: TRBD1
CDR3 DNA: TGTGCCAGCAGTTCCCCCGGGACAGGGGGAGCCAAAAACATTCAGTACTTC
CDR3 protein: CASSSPGTGGAKNIQYF

clone size: -
V gene: TRBV11-3
J gene: TRBJ1-1
D gene: -
CDR3 DNA: TGTGCCAGCAGCCCTATGAGAGGATGGACTCGGGACACTGAAGCTTTCTTT
CDR3 protein: CASSPMRGWTRDTEAFF

clone size: -
V gene: TRBV5-3
J gene: TRBJ1-5
D gene: -
CDR3 DNA: TGTGCCAGATCCTGCTGGCAGTCAAATCAGCCCCAGCATTTT
CDR3 protein: CARSCWQSNQPQHF

clone size: many
V gene: TRBV6-5
J gene: TRBJ1-4
D gene: -
CDR3 DNA: TGTGCCAGCAGTTACGGGGGGAGTGAAAAACTGTTTTTT
CDR3 protein: CASSYGGSEKLFF

clone size: -
V gene: TRBV24-1
J gene: TRBJ1-5
D gene: -
CDR3 DNA: TGTGCCACCAGTGACCCCCGCGAGGGATTAAGAGGTCCTGAAAATCAGCCCCAGCATTTT
CDR3 protein: CATSDPREGLRGPENQPQHF

clone size: -
V gene: TRBV2
J gene: TRBJ1-4
D gene: -
CDR3 DNA: TGTGCCAGCAGTGATGGAGGAAATGAAAAACTGTTTTTT
CDR3 protein: CASSDGGNEKLFF

clone size: -
V gene: TRBV10-3
J gene: TRBJ1-1
D gene: -
CDR3 DNA: TGTGCCATCAGTGAGTTTGAGGGTTATAGGACTGAAGCTTTCTTT
CDR3 protein: CAISEFEGYRTEAFF

clone size: -
V gene: TRBV20-1
J gene: TRBJ1-1
D gene: -
CDR3 DNA: TGCAGTGCTAGTAAGACGGGTGAAGCTTTCTTT
CDR3 protein: CSASKTGEAFF

clone size: -
V gene: TRBV5-4
J gene: TRBJ2-2
D gene: -
CDR3 DNA: TGTGCCAGCAGCTCCGGGACTGGAACCGGGGAGCTGTTTTTT
CDR3 protein: CASSSGTGTGELFF